This T cell receptor beta chain came from a study of CD8 T cells in ankylosing spondylitis. Study-wide findings and caveats: Disease-linked clones reportedly concentrated significantly in matched ankylosing spondylitis synovial fluid. Disease-linked clones had a CD8+ phenotype and relatively low frequency in peripheral blood.

Quantitative molecular-barcoded 5'-RACE generated the TCR beta libraries. MiXCR, applied by TCRdb to the 5' RACE reads, yields one record per CDR3 protein. Of roughly 240,000 distinct CDR3 sequences listed, about 30% were seen once; the top ten hold roughly 4.2%. This clonotype was observed many times. Its antigen is unknown. CDR3 length equals 15 residues. CDR1 is DFQATT, CDR2 SNEGSKA, per germline (reference sequence). V gave up 6 bases and J gave up 1 base, with 16 bases separating them. V gene TRBV20-1 combines with J gene TRBJ2-1; maybe TRBD2 (7 bases). The material sequenced was blood, either unsorted or a sorted T cell fraction (not recorded which). The TCR comes from a male donor with ankylosing spondylitis or in good health (not recorded which). The CDR3 is CSAPTAGASYNEQFF. The CDR3 coding sequence is TGCAGTGCCCCGACGGCGGGGGCTTCCTACAATGAGCAGTTCTTC.